This T cell receptor beta chain is drawn from a study of CD8+ T cells in alopecia areata. Study-wide findings and caveats: TCRs were shared less clearly across patients than in mice, possibly for HLA-related reasons. Many expanded lesional clones persisted in scalp and blood during tofacitinib treatment.

This clone occurred a few times. Its antigen is unidentified. The sample has other DNA sequences that encode this CDR3 too. Germline-derived CDR1 and CDR2 are SGHRS and YFSETQ. Trimming left V 0 bases short and J 8 bases short, with 3 bases between. This CDR3 spans 11 amino acids. Treatment here: oral pan-JAK inhibitor, 5-10 mg twice daily. Alopecia areata patients had lesional scalp punch biopsies and peripheral blood taken from them. Sequencing used cDNA as its template, made by extracting RNA and reverse transcribing it. Method: immunoSEQ multiplex PCR; TCRdb's copy keeps in-frame clones and lacks some. The data contain about 180,000 clones, approximately 51% of them singletons.

This material consisted of CD8+ T cells sorted from blood, taken at roughly week 53, from a patient treated with tofacitinib. The chain employs TRBV5-1 and TRBJ2-1, with D hard to call. This TCR was recovered from a human donor with alopecia areata. CDR3 sequence (DNA): TGCGCCAGCAGCTTGGGTTATGAGCAGTTCTTC. Translating it yields CASSLGYEQFF. The full variable domain, with the rest looked up from reference TRBV5-1 and TRBJ2-1, is KAGVTQTPRYLIKTRGQQVTLSCSPISGHRSVSWYQQTPGQGLQFLFEYFSETQRNKGNFPGRFSGRQFSNSRSEMNVSTLELGDSALYLCASSLGYEQFFGPGTRLTVL.